The entry that follows covers one TCR beta chain sequence. TCRdb ran MiXCR on the RT-PCR reads and lists one entry per CDR3 protein. Altogether some 640,000 distinct CDR3 sequences are present, around 13% being singletons, with the ten largest covering 6.5% to 8.5%. This entry belongs to a study of response to subunit inactivated influenza vaccine. The germline gives CDR1 DFQATT, CDR2 SNEGSKA (reference sequence). The CDR3 loop spans 13 amino acids. Deletions cut 5 bases from V and 2 bases from J, with 12 bases between. Specimen: PBMCs from blood, collected around 14 days before vaccination. The clonotype comes from a man aged 50-60 years who received an inactivated influenza vaccine. V gene TRBV20-1 combines with J gene TRBJ2-5; D may be TRBD1 (6 bases). The CDR3 region has the DNA TGCAGTGCTGGGAGACAGGTACAAGAGACCCAGTACTTC. Translated: CSAGRQVQETQYF.